Each of the 2 T cell receptor beta chains below was sequenced from the same sample in a study of blood T cell repertoires in COVID-19. Assay used: immunoSEQ multiplex PCR; TCRdb lists only in-frame clones, some missing. Among over 65,000 clones listed, about nine tenths were seen once. The sequenced material came from peripheral blood. All receptors derive from a human donor in a cohort sampled during active COVID-19.

The chain carries TRBV21-1 and TRBJ1-5; TRBD1 is taken as the D call from the table, unchecked against the DNA. TRBV21-1 is an annotated pseudogene. This CDR3 contains 14 residues. The CDR3 DNA reads as TGTGCCAGCAGTGGGGGACAGGGTGGCCAGCCCCAGCATTTT. This gives the protein CASSGGQGGQPQHF.

The V call is TRBV7-2, the J call TRBJ2-5, with 7 bases aligning to TRBD2. The CDR3 contains 15 residues. CDR1 and CDR2 from the germline V gene are SGHTA and FQGNSA. The trim removed 1 base at V and 3 bases at J, leaving 5 bases unmatched. This CDR3 is CASSLVLAEKETQYF. The CDR3 nucleotides read TGTGCCAGCAGCTTAGTCCTAGCGGAGAAAGAGACCCAGTACTTC.